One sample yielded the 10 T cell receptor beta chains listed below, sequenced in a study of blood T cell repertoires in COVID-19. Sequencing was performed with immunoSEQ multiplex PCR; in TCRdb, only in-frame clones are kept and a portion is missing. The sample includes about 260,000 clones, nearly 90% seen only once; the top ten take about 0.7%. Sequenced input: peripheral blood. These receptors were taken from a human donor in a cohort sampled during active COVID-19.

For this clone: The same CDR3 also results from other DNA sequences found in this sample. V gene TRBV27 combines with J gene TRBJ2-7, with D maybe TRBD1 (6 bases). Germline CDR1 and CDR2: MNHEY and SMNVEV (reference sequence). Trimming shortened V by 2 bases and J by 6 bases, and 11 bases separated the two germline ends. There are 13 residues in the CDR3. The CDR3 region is CASSLGRGGEQYF. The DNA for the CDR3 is TGTGCCAGCAGTTTAGGCAGAGGGGGCGAGCAGTACTTC.

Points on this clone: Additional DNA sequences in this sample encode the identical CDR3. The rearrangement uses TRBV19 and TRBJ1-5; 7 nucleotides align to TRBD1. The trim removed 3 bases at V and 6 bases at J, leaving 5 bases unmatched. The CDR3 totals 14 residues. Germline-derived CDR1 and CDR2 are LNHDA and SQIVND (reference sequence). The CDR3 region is CASSIGAGGQPQHF. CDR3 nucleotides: TGTGCCAGTAGTATCGGGGCAGGGGGTCAGCCCCAGCATTTT.

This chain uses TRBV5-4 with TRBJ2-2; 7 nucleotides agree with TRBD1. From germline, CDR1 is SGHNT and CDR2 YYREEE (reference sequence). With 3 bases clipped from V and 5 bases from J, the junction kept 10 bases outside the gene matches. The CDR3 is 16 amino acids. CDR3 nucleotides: TGTGCCAGCAGCTCGCCATACAGGGGCCGGACCGGGGAGCTGTTTTTT. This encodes CASSSPYRGRTGELFF. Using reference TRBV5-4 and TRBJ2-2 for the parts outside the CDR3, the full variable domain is ETGVTQSPTHLIKTRGQQVTLRCSSQSGHNTVSWYQQALGQGPQFIFQYYREEENGRGNFPPRFSGLQFPNYSSELNVNALELDDSALYLCASSSPYRGRTGELFFGEGSRLTVL.

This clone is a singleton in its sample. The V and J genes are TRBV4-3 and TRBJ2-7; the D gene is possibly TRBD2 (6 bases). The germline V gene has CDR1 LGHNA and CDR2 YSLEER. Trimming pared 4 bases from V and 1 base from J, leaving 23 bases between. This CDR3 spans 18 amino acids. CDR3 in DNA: TGCGCCAGCAGCCTTTCGGGGGACCTACGACACCCATCCTACGAGCAGTACTTC. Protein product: CASSLSGDLRHPSYEQYF.

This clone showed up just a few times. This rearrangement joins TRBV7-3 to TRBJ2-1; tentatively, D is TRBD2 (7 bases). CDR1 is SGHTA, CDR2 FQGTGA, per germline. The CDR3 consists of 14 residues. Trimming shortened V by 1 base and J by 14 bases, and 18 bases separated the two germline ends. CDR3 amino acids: CASSLITLGGDKFF. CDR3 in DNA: TGTGCCAGCAGCTTAATAACGCTAGGGGGGGATAAGTTCTTC. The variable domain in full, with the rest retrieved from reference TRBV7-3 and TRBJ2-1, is GAGVSQTPSNKVTEKGKYVELRCDPISGHTALYWYRQSLGQGPEFLIYFQGTGAADDSGLPNDRFFAVRPEGSVSTLKIQRTERGDSAVYLCASSLITLGGDKFFGPGTRLTVL.

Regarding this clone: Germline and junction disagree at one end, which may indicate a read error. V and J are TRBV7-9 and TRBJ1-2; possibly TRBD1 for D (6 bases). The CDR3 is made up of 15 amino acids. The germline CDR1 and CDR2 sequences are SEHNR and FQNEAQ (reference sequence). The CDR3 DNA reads TGTGCCAGCAGCTACCCGACAGGATCCAGCTATGCCTACACCTTC. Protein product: CASSYPTGSSYAYTF. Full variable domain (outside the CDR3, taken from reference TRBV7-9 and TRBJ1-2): DTGVSQNPRHKITKRGQNVTFRCDPISEHNRLYWYRQTLGQGPEFLTYFQNEAQLEKSRLLSDRFSAERPKGSFSTLEIQRTEQGDSAMYLCASSYPTGSSYAYTFGSGTRLTVV.

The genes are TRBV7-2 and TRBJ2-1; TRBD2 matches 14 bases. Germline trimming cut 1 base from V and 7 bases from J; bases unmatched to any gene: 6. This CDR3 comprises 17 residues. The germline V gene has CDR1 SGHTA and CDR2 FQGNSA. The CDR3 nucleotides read TGTGCCAGCAGCTTAGAGGGACTAGCGGGAGTGGGGAATGAGCAGTTCTTC. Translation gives CASSLEGLAGVGNEQFF.

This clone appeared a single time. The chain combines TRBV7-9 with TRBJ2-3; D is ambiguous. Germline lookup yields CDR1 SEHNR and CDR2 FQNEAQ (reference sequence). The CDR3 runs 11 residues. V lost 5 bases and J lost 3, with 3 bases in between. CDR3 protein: CASSATDTQYF. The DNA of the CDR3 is TGTGCCAGCAGCGCGACAGATACGCAGTATTTT.

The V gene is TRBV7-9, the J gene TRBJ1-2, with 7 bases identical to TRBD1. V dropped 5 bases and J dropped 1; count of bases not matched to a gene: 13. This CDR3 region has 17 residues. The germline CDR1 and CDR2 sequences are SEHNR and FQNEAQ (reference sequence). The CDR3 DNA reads TGTGCCAGCAGCCCAAGGTTTGGGACAGAAGTTAACTATGGCTACACCTTC. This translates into CASSPRFGTEVNYGYTF.

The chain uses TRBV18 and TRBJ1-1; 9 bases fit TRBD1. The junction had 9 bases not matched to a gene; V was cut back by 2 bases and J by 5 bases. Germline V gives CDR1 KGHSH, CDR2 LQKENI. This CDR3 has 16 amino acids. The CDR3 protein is CASSPTRQGGKTEAFF. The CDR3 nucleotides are TGTGCCAGCTCACCAACTCGACAGGGGGGGAAAACTGAAGCTTTCTTT.